This T cell receptor beta chain was recovered during a study of blood T cell repertoires in COVID-19. In the study overall: Spain, Italy and the United States supplied samples that represented acute and convalescent COVID-19. T cells, B-cell-depleted T cells, or PBMCs provided the cDNA or gDNA that served as material.

Authors' data handling: How many nucleated cells were present was estimated from reference gene primer amplification. Assay: immunoSEQ multiplex PCR; the TCRdb copy retains only in-frame clones and omits some. The V and J calls and the clone size are those of that table, but D and trimming were determined from the DNA. The sample includes about 81,000 clones, 88% of them seen just once. V shed 0 bases and J shed 5 bases, with 8 bases lying between them. CDR3 length equals 13 residues. The V gene's germline CDR1 is SGHRS and CDR2 YFSETQ. In its sample, this clone is medium-sized. The gene calls are TRBV5-1 and TRBJ2-5; D remains unclear. Specimen: peripheral blood. This sequence originates from a woman aged 80 or older with acute or convalescent COVID-19. The CDR3 DNA is TGCGCCAGCAGCTTGGAGATGGAGGAGACCCAGTACTTC. Translation: CASSLEMEETQYF. Full variable domain (outside the CDR3, taken from reference TRBV5-1 and TRBJ2-5): KAGVTQTPRYLIKTRGQQVTLSCSPISGHRSVSWYQQTPGQGLQFLFEYFSETQRNKGNFPGRFSGRQFSNSRSEMNVSTLELGDSALYLCASSLEMEETQYFGPGTRLLVL.